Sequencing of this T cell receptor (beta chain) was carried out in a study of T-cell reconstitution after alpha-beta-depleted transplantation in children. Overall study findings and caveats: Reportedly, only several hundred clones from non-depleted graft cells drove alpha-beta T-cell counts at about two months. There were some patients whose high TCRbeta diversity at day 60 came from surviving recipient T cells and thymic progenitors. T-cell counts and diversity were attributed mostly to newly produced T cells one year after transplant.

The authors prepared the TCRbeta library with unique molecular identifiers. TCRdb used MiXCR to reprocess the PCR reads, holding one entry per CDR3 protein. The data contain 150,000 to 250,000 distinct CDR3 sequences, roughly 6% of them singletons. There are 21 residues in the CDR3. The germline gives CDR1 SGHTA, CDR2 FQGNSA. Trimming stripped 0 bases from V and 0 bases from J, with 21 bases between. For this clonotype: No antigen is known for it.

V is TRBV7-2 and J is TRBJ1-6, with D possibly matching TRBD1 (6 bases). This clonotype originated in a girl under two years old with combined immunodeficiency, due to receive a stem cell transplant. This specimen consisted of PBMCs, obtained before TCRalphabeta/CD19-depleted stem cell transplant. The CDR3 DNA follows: TGTGCCAGCAGCTTAGCGAGTTCAAACGGGGGCCCAAGCTCCTATAATTCACCCCTCCACTTT. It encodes CASSLASSNGGPSSYNSPLHF. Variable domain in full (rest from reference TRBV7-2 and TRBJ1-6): GAGVSQSPSNKVTEKGKDVELRCDPISGHTALYWYRQSLGQGLEFLIYFQGNSAPDKSGLPSDRFSAERTGGSVSTLTIQRTQQEDSAVYLCASSLASSNGGPSSYNSPLHFGNGTRLTVT.